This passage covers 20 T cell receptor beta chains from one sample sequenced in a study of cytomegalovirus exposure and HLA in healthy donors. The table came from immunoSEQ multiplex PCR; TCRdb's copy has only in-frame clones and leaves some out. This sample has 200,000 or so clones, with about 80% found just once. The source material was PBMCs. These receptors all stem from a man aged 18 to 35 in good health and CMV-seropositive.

The CDR3 loop reads CASVPGGSYNEQFF. The CDR3 DNA sequence: TGTGCCAGCGTCCCAGGGGGCTCCTACAATGAGCAGTTCTTC. The chain recombines TRBV27 with TRBJ2-1; 7 bases line up with TRBD1. Looked up from germline, CDR1 is MNHEY and CDR2 is SMNVEV (reference sequence). Trimming removed 8 bases from V and 0 bases from J; junction bases left unmatched: 4. The CDR3 has 14 amino acids.

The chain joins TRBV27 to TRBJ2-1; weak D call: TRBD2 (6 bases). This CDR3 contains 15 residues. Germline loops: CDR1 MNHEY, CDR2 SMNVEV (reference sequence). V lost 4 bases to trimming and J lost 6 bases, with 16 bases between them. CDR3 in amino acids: CASSSPGGRVNEQFF. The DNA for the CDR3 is TGTGCCAGCAGTTCCCCTGGAGGGCGAGTCAATGAGCAGTTCTTC.

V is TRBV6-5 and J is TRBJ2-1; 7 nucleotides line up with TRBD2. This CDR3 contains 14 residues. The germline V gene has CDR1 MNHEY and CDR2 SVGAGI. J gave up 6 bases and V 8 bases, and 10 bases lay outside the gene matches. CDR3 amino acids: CASAPGRVGNEQFF. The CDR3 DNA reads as TGTGCCAGCGCCCCGGGGAGGGTGGGCAATGAGCAGTTCTTC.

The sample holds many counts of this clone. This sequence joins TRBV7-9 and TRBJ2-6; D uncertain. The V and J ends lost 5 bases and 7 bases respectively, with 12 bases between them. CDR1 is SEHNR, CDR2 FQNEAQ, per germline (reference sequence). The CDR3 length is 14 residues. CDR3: CASSPALAANVLTF. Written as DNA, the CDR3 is TGTGCCAGCAGCCCCGCCTTGGCCGCCAACGTCCTGACTTTC.

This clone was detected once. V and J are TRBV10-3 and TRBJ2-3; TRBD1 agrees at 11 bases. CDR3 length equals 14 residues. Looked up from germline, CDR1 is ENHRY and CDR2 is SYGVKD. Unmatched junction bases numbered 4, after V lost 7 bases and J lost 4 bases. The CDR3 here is CAINGDRGADTQYF. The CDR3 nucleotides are TGTGCCATCAACGGGGACAGGGGGGCAGATACGCAGTATTTT.

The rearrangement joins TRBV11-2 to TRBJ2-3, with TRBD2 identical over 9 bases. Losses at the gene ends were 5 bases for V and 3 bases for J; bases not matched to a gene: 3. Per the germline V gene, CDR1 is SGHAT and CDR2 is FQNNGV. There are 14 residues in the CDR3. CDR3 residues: CASSPGLATDTQYF. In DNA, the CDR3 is TGTGCCAGCAGCCCTGGACTAGCGACAGATACGCAGTATTTT.

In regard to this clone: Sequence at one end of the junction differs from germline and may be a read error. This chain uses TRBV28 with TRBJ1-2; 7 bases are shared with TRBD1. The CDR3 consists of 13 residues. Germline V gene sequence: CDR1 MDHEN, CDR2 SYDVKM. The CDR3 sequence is CASTSLGRRGHEF. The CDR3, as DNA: TGTGCCAGCACCTCCCTAGGTAGGAGGGGGCACGAATTC.

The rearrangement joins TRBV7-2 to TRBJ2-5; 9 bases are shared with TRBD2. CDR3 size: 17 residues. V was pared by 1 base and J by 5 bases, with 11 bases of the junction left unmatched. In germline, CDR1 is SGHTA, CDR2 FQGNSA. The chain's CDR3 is CASSLVGTSSNGETQYF. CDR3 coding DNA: TGTGCCAGCAGCTTAGTGGGGACTAGCAGTAATGGGGAGACCCAGTACTTC.

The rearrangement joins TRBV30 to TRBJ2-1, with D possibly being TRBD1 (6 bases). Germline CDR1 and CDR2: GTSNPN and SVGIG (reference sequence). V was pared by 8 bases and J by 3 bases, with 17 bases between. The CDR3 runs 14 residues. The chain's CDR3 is CAHQGRQIYNEQFF. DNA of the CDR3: TGTGCCCACCAGGGGCGCCAGATCTACAATGAGCAGTTCTTC.

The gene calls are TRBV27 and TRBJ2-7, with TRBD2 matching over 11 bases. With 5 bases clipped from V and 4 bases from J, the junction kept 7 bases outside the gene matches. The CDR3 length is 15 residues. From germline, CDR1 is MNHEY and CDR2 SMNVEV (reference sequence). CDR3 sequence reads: CASSPGGLAVYEQYF. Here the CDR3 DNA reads TGTGCCAGCAGTCCAGGGGGACTAGCGGTTTACGAGCAGTACTTC.

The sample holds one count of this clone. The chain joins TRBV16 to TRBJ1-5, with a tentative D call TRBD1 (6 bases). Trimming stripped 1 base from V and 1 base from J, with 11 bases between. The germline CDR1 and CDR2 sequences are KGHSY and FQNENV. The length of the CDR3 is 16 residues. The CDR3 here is CASSQFGGRSNQPQHF. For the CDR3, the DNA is TGTGCCAGCAGCCAATTCGGGGGGCGAAGCAATCAGCCCCAGCATTTT.

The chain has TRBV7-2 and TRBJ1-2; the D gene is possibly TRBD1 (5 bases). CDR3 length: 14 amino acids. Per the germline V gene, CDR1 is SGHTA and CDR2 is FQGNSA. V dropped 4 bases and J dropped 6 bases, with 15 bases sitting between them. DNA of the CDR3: TGTGCCAGCAGCTCTCCGGGGAGGGGAAATGGCTACACCTTC. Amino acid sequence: CASSSPGRGNGYTF.

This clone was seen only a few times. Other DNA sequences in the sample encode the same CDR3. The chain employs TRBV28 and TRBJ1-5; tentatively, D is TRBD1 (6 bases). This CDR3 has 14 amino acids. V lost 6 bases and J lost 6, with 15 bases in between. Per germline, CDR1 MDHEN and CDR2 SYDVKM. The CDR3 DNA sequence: TGTGCCAGCAGACCCACAGGGCTCGGTCAGCCCCAGCATTTT. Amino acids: CASRPTGLGQPQHF.

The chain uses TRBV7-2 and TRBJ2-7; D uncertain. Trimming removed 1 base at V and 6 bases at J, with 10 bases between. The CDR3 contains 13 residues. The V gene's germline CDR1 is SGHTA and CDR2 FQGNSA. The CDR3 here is CASSLDRAPEQYF. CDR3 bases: TGTGCCAGCAGCTTAGATCGAGCCCCCGAGCAGTACTTC.

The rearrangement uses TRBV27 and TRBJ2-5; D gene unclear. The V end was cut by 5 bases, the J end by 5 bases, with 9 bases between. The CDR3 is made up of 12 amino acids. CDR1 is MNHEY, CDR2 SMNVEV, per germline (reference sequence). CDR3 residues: CASSPPGETQYF. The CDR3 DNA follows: TGTGCCAGCAGTCCACCCGGGGAGACCCAGTACTTC.

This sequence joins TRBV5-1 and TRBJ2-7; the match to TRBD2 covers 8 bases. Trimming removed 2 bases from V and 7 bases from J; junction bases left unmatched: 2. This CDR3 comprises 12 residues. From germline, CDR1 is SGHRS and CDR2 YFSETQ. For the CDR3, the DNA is TGCGCCAGCAGCTTCGGGGGGGCGGAGCAGTACTTC. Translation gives CASSFGGAEQYF.

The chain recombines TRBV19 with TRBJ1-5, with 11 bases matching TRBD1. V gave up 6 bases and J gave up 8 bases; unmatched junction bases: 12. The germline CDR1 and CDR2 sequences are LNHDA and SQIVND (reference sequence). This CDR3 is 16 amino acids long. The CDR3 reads CASSLDRTGGLEPQHF. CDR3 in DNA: TGTGCCAGTAGCTTGGACCGGACAGGGGGCCTGGAGCCCCAGCATTTT.

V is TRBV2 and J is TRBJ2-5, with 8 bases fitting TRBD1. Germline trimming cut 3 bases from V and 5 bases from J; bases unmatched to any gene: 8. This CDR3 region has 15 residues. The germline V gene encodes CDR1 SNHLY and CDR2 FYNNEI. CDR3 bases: TGTGCCAGCAGTGAGCAGGGGGCTTTTTCGGAGACCCAGTACTTC. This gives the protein CASSEQGAFSETQYF.

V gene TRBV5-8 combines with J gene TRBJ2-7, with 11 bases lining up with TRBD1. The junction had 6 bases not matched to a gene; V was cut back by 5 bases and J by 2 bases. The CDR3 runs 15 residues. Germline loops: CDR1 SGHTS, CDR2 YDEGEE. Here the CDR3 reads CASRPGTGGPYEQYF. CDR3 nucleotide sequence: TGTGCCAGCAGGCCCGGGACAGGGGGTCCCTACGAGCAGTACTTC. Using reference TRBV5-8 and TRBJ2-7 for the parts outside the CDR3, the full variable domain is EAGVTQSPTHLIKTRGQQATLRCSPISGHTSVYWYQQALGLGLQFLLWYDEGEERNRGNFPPRFSGRQFPNYSSELNVNALELEDSALYLCASRPGTGGPYEQYFGPGTRLTVT.

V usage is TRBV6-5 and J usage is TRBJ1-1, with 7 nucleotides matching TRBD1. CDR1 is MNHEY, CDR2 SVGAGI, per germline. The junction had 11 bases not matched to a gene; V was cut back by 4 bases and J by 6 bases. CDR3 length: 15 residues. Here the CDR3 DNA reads TGTGCCAGCAGTTCCCCGACAGGGATCGGCGCTGAAGCTTTCTTT. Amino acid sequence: CASSSPTGIGAEAFF.